One and the same sample provided the 31 T cell receptor beta chains below, sequenced in a study of PD-L1 blockade in urothelial cancer. This table comes from immunoSEQ multiplex PCR, and its TCRdb copy is limited to in-frame clones, with some not included. Of 40,000 or so clones listed, 80% to 90% are singletons. Noted time point: pretreatment peripheral blood. Sequenced material: PBMCs, taken around atezolizumab (anti-PD-L1) treatment. These receptors all stem from a man aged 60 to 69 with urothelial cancer.

The chain links TRBV25-1 to TRBJ1-5; maybe TRBD1 (5 bases). Trimming pared 6 bases from V and 7 bases from J, leaving 13 bases between. The germline V gene has CDR1 MGHDK and CDR2 SYGVNS. The CDR3 covers 13 residues. CDR3 DNA sequence: TGTGCCAGCAGCCTTTCGGGGGAACAGCCCCAGCATTTT. As protein: CASSLSGEQPQHF.

V usage is TRBV5-1 and J usage is TRBJ1-6; D possibly corresponds to TRBD1 (6 bases). CDR3 length: 17 amino acids. Germline assignment: CDR1 SGHRS and CDR2 YFSETQ. V lost 3 bases, J lost 8 bases, and 21 bases lay in between. CDR3 coding DNA: TGCGCCAGCAGCTACTCCCGGGGGGGGCTCGGAGATTCACCCCTCCACTTT. This codes for CASSYSRGGLGDSPLHF.

The V call is TRBV7-6, the J call TRBJ2-5, with 10 nucleotides matching TRBD2. V was pared by 2 bases and J by 4 bases, with 13 bases of the junction left unmatched. CDR1 is SGHVS, CDR2 FNYEAQ, per germline. This CDR3 contains 18 residues. For the CDR3, the DNA is TGTGCCAGCAGCTTAAGTTCTGCAGCGGGGGGGTTCGGAGAGACCCAGTACTTC. It encodes CASSLSSAAGGFGETQYF.

This clone was observed a few times. This chain uses TRBV10-1 with TRBJ1-1, with 8 nucleotides matching TRBD1. The ends lost 6 bases at V and 4 bases at J; junction bases unmatched: 10. The length of the CDR3 is 15 residues. Looked up from germline, CDR1 is WNHNN and CDR2 is SYGVQD (reference sequence). DNA for the CDR3: TGCGCCAGCAGACCCAGGGGGCCAGGTGGCACTGAAGCTTTCTTT. It yields the protein CASRPRGPGGTEAFF.

Turning to this clone: This may be a read error: a much more frequent sequence differs by one nucleotide. The same CDR3 can be traced to other DNA sequences in this sample. The V gene is TRBV27, the J gene TRBJ1-5; the match to TRBD1 covers 9 bases. From germline, CDR1 is MNHEY and CDR2 SMNVEV (reference sequence). The CDR3 is 12 amino acids. CDR3 region: CASGQGFQPQHF. The CDR3 nucleotides are TGTGCCAGCGGACAGGGGTTTCAGCCTCAGCATTTT.

This clone occurred once. This chain uses TRBV28 with TRBJ2-7; D remains ambiguous. Deletions cut 6 bases from V and 10 bases from J, with 13 bases between. This CDR3 contains 11 residues. CDR1 is MDHEN and CDR2 is SYDVKM in the germline V gene. In DNA form, the CDR3 reads TGTGCCAGCAGCCACGAAGAGCACCAGTACTTC. Its protein product is CASSHEEHQYF.

The V gene is TRBV7-3, the J gene TRBJ2-6; 15 nucleotides line up with TRBD2. The V gene's germline CDR1 is SGHTA and CDR2 FQGTGA. V dropped 5 bases and J dropped 4; count of bases not matched to a gene: 9. This CDR3 contains 19 residues. CDR3 amino acids: CASSPGTSGGPSGANVLTF. In DNA, the CDR3 is TGTGCCAGCAGCCCAGGGACTAGCGGGGGGCCTTCGGGGGCCAACGTCCTGACTTTC. Complete variable domain (other parts from reference TRBV7-3 and TRBJ2-6): GAGVSQTPSNKVTEKGKYVELRCDPISGHTALYWYRQSLGQGPEFLIYFQGTGAADDSGLPNDRFFAVRPEGSVSTLKIQRTERGDSAVYLCASSPGTSGGPSGANVLTFGAGSRLTVL.

The rearrangement uses TRBV2 and TRBJ2-7, with 9 bases identical to TRBD2. The CDR3 runs to 15 residues. In germline, CDR1 is SNHLY, CDR2 FYNNEI. The J segment lost 4 bases and the V segment lost 6 bases, leaving 10 bases of the junction unmatched. The DNA of the CDR3 is TGTGCCAGCAGCCCGAGACTAGCGGATAAGTACGAGCAGTACTTC. As protein: CASSPRLADKYEQYF.

This chain connects TRBV30 to TRBJ2-7; 7 positions match TRBD2. The CDR3 sequence is 14 residues long. Germline V gives CDR1 GTSNPN, CDR2 SVGIG (reference sequence). Germline trimming cut 0 bases from V and 3 bases from J; bases unmatched to any gene: 5. CDR3 region: CAWSVLGEGYEQYF. The CDR3 DNA follows: TGTGCCTGGAGTGTACTAGGGGAGGGCTACGAGCAGTACTTC.

The CDR3: CASSVVLGHTEAFF. DNA of the CDR3: TGTGCCAGCAGCGTAGTGCTCGGTCACACTGAAGCTTTCTTT. The chain is built from TRBV9 and TRBJ1-1; the D is unclear. CDR3 length equals 14 residues. Trimming pared 0 bases from V and 3 bases from J, leaving 9 bases between. Germline loops: CDR1 SGDLS, CDR2 YYNGEE.

V usage is TRBV7-8 and J usage is TRBJ2-4; the D gene is possibly TRBD1 (5 bases). Deletions cut 5 bases from V and 1 base from J, with 24 bases between. The CDR3 length is 19 residues. Looked up from germline, CDR1 is SGHVS and CDR2 is FQNEAQ. CDR3 protein: CASSLRSWTSEMAKNIQYF. The CDR3 bases are TGTGCCAGCAGCCTCCGTAGTTGGACATCTGAAATGGCCAAAAACATTCAGTACTTC.

CDR3 region: CASSPLRDGYTF. CDR3 nucleotides: TGTGCCAGCTCACCATTACGGGATGGCTACACCTTC. V and J are TRBV18 and TRBJ1-2; no reliable D call. The CDR3 has 12 residues. CDR1 and CDR2 from the germline V gene are KGHSH and LQKENI. V lost 2 bases, J lost 6 bases, and 7 bases lay in between. Full variable domain (remainder filled in from reference TRBV18 and TRBJ1-2): NAGVMQNPRHLVRRRGQEARLRCSPMKGHSHVYWYRQLPEEGLKFMVYLQKENIIDESGMPKERFSAEFPKEGPSILRIQQVVRGDSAAYFCASSPLRDGYTFGSGTRLTVV.

V is TRBV2 and J is TRBJ1-3; 7 bases map to TRBD1. Per the germline V gene, CDR1 is SNHLY and CDR2 is FYNNEI. With 2 bases clipped from V and 8 bases from J, the junction kept 12 bases outside the gene matches. The CDR3 is made up of 16 amino acids. The CDR3 DNA reads TGTGCCAGCAGTGAAAAGGCAGGGGGAGGCGGGGACACCATATATTTT. This encodes CASSEKAGGGGDTIYF.

The rearrangement joins TRBV10-3 to TRBJ2-2; TRBD2 matches at 8 bases. J gave up 5 bases and V 5 bases, and 7 bases lay outside the gene matches. This CDR3 contains 15 residues. Germline CDR1 is ENHRY and CDR2 is SYGVKD. CDR3 sequence reads: CAISTAGARTGELFF. The CDR3 DNA follows: TGTGCCATCAGTACAGCGGGGGCGCGGACCGGGGAGCTGTTTTTT.

This chain uses TRBV2 with TRBJ1-6; a weak D match, TRBD1 (6 bases). Trimming removed 4 bases from V and 9 bases from J, with 16 bases in between. The V gene's germline CDR1 is SNHLY and CDR2 FYNNEI. This CDR3 has 15 amino acids. The CDR3 region is CASSARGGASSPLHF. The DNA for the CDR3 is TGTGCCAGCAGTGCACGAGGGGGGGCTAGTTCACCCCTCCACTTT.

The chain employs TRBV21-1 and TRBJ2-2; the table's D call, TRBD2, was not checked against the DNA. TRBV21-1 is flagged as a pseudogene. This CDR3 region has 18 residues. The CDR3 region is CASRVVAGLQINTGELFF. The CDR3 nucleotides read TGTGCCAGCAGGGTAGTAGCGGGGTTACAGATAAACACCGGGGAGCTGTTTTTT.

The chain uses TRBV27 and TRBJ1-6; D gene ambiguous. This CDR3 comprises 16 residues. Germline V gene sequence: CDR1 MNHEY, CDR2 SMNVEV (reference sequence). Trimming took off 6 bases at V and 7 bases at J, with 19 bases between the two ends. The chain's CDR3 is CASSQFSLPMNSPLHF. CDR3 in DNA: TGTGCCAGCAGCCAGTTTAGCCTCCCCATGAATTCACCCCTCCACTTT.

V usage is TRBV7-9 and J usage is TRBJ2-2, with 7 bases fitting TRBD1. Germline CDR1 SEHNR, CDR2 FQNEAQ (reference sequence). Trimming at V came to 5 bases and at J to 7 bases, leaving 7 bases not matched to a gene. CDR3 length: 14 residues. The CDR3 sequence is CASSPTGVDGELFF. DNA for the CDR3: TGTGCCAGCAGCCCCACAGGGGTCGACGGGGAGCTGTTTTTT.

In this sample, this clone turned up a few times. CDR3 sequence (DNA): TGTGCCAGCTCCTACGCGGGGACTGGGGCCAACGTCCTGACTTTC. Its protein product is CASSYAGTGANVLTF. The V gene is TRBV18, the J gene TRBJ2-6; D may be TRBD2 (6 bases). V shed 6 bases and J shed 2 bases, with 11 bases lying between them. Germline lookup yields CDR1 KGHSH and CDR2 LQKENI. The CDR3 extends over 15 amino acids.

This sequence joins TRBV19 and TRBJ2-7; 8 positions match TRBD1. The length of the CDR3 is 15 residues. CDR1 LNHDA and CDR2 SQIVND come from the germline V gene (reference sequence). The trim removed 5 bases at V and 1 base at J, leaving 7 bases unmatched. DNA of the CDR3: TGTGCCAGTAGTCGAACAGGGACAGGTTCCTACGAGCAGTACTTC. It translates to CASSRTGTGSYEQYF.

This chain joins TRBV6-6 and TRBJ2-3; D unresolved. CDR1 and CDR2 from the germline V gene are MNHNY and SVGAGI (reference sequence). The length of the CDR3 is 13 residues. V was cut by 6 bases and J by 6 bases, with 13 bases left in between. The CDR3 DNA follows: TGTGCCAGCAGCCAGGCGTTGGGCGATACGCAGTATTTT. This sequence encodes CASSQALGDTQYF.

The chain is built from TRBV18 and TRBJ2-2; 7 bases line up with TRBD1. Germline-derived CDR1 and CDR2 are KGHSH and LQKENI. Losses at the gene ends were 3 bases for V and 4 bases for J; bases not matched to a gene: 2. This CDR3 is 14 amino acids long. The CDR3 loop is CASSPRTGTGELFF. In DNA form, the CDR3 reads TGTGCCAGCTCACCTCGGACAGGCACCGGGGAGCTGTTTTTT. The full variable domain, in which reference TRBV18 and TRBJ2-2 provide the parts outside the CDR3, is NAGVMQNPRHLVRRRGQEARLRCSPMKGHSHVYWYRQLPEEGLKFMVYLQKENIIDESGMPKERFSAEFPKEGPSILRIQQVVRGDSAAYFCASSPRTGTGELFFGEGSRLTVL.

V usage is TRBV2 and J usage is TRBJ1-4, with 8 bases identical to TRBD1. V was clipped by 1 base and J by 7 bases; unmatched bases: 5. Per the germline V gene, CDR1 is SNHLY and CDR2 is FYNNEI. The length of the CDR3 is 15 residues. The CDR3 DNA follows: TGTGCCAGCAGTGAAGGGACAGGGAGGGGTGAAAAACTGTTTTTT. This codes for CASSEGTGRGEKLFF.

This clone was seen a handful of times. V is TRBV9 and J is TRBJ2-2; a possible D gene is TRBD2 (6 bases). Germline CDR1 reads SGDLS; CDR2 reads YYNGEE. The V end was cut by 6 bases, the J end by 5 bases, with 14 bases between. The CDR3 runs to 14 residues. The CDR3 loop is CASTSGLRTGELFF. CDR3 DNA: TGTGCCAGCACCTCGGGACTCCGGACCGGGGAGCTGTTTTTT.

The V and J genes are TRBV29-1 and TRBJ2-6; perhaps TRBD1 as D (6 bases). CDR3 length: 18 residues. The V gene lost 4 bases and the J gene lost 2 bases, with 21 bases spanning the gap. CDR1 and CDR2 from the germline V gene are SQVTM and ANQGSEA. The CDR3 coding sequence is TGCAGCGTTGTACCGGGTCGCCCCCAGGGGACTGGGGCCAACGTCCTGACTTTC. Translated: CSVVPGRPQGTGANVLTF. Looking up the rest from reference TRBV29-1 and TRBJ2-6 gives the full variable domain: SAVISQKPSRDICQRGTSLTIQCQVDSQVTMMFWYRQQPGQSLTLIATANQGSEATYESGFVIDKFPISRPNLTFSTLTVSNMSPEDSSIYLCSVVPGRPQGTGANVLTFGAGSRLTVL.

This sequence joins TRBV30 and TRBJ2-5, with 9 bases aligning to TRBD1. V gave up 2 bases and J gave up 4 bases; unmatched junction bases: 11. The germline gives CDR1 GTSNPN, CDR2 SVGIG (reference sequence). The CDR3 is 16 amino acids. The CDR3: CAWSTPGQGRGETQYF. The CDR3 region has the DNA TGTGCCTGGAGTACCCCGGGACAGGGCCGGGGAGAGACCCAGTACTTC.

This sequence joins TRBV5-1 and TRBJ2-5; the D is unclear. Germline values: CDR1 SGHRS, CDR2 YFSETQ. This CDR3 contains 13 residues. V shed 1 base and J shed 4 bases, with 8 bases lying between them. CDR3 in amino acids: CASSLSHSETQYF. The DNA for the CDR3 is TGCGCCAGCAGCTTGTCACATTCAGAGACCCAGTACTTC.

J is TRBJ1-2 and V is TRBV18, with a weak D call TRBD1 (5 bases). CDR1 is KGHSH and CDR2 is LQKENI in the germline V gene. Trimming left V 1 base short and J 6 bases short, with 12 bases between. CDR3 length: 14 residues. This chain's CDR3 is CASSPRGEGDGYTF. The CDR3 bases are TGTGCCAGCTCACCACGCGGGGAAGGGGATGGCTACACCTTC.

This CDR3 is CASSLSGDSYEQYF. In DNA form, the CDR3 reads TGTGCCAGCAGCCTTAGCGGGGACTCCTACGAGCAGTACTTC. This rearrangement joins TRBV11-3 to TRBJ2-7, with 8 nucleotides matching TRBD2. The CDR3 consists of 14 residues. J was trimmed by 0 bases and V by 5 bases; bases with no gene match: 3. CDR1 SGHNT and CDR2 YENEEA come from the germline V gene.

This clone was detected only a few times. The chain couples TRBV2 to TRBJ2-1; 9 bases are shared with TRBD1. After removal of 5 bases from V and 4 bases from J, the junction contained 3 bases not matched to a gene. This CDR3 is 14 amino acids long. CDR1 and CDR2 from the germline V gene are SNHLY and FYNNEI. This CDR3 is CASSWGTGYNEQFF. The CDR3 DNA reads as TGTGCCAGCAGTTGGGGGACAGGGTACAATGAGCAGTTCTTC. The complete variable domain, with remaining parts taken from reference TRBV2 and TRBJ2-1, reads EPEVTQTPSHQVTQMGQEVILRCVPISNHLYFYWYRQILGQKVEFLVSFYNNEISEKSEIFDDQFSVERPDGSNFTLKIRSTKLEDSAMYFCASSWGTGYNEQFFGPGTRLTVL.

The J gene is TRBJ1-6, the V gene TRBV6-5; 9 nucleotides match TRBD1. The CDR3 contains 14 residues. V was pared by 6 bases and J by 11 bases, with 8 bases of the junction left unmatched. CDR1 is MNHEY and CDR2 is SVGAGI in the germline V gene. Written as DNA, the CDR3 is TGTGCCAGCAGGCCGGGACAGGGTATGACACCCCTCCACTTT. Its translation is CASRPGQGMTPLHF.